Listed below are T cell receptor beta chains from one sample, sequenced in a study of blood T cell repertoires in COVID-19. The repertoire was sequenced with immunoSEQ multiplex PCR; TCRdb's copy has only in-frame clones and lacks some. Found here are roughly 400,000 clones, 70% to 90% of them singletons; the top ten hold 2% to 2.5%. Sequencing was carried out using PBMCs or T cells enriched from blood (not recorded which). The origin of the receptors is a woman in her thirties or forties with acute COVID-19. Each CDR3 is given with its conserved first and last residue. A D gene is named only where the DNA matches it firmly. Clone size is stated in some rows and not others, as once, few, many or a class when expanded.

CASSSQPKTPGELFF TGTGCCAGCAGCAGCCAACCCAAAACTCCCGGGGAGCTGTTTTTT TRBJ2-2 TRBV7-7 NA 15 NA
CASSIGDTKAFF TGTGCCAGTAGTATTGGTGATACTAAAGCTTTCTTT TRBJ1-1 TRBV19 NA 12 NA
CAWSGGVRNQPQHF TGTGCCTGGAGTGGGGGCGTACGCAATCAGCCCCAGCATTTT TRBJ1-5 TRBV30 NA 14 few
CASRKGGQSPGELFF TGTGCCAGCCGGAAGGGGGGACAGTCTCCCGGGGAGCTGTTTTTT TRBJ2-2 TRBV5-4 NA 15 NA
CAWSEGTSGGTTDTQYF TGTGCCTGGAGCGAGGGGACTAGCGGGGGAACCACAGATACGCAGTATTTT TRBJ2-3 TRBV30 TRBD2 17 NA
CASSYGGLGYEQYF TGTGCCAGCAGTTACGGGGGGTTGGGCTACGAGCAGTACTTC TRBJ2-7 TRBV6-5 NA 14 NA
CAWSGSQGAESPLHF TGTGCCTGGAGCGGCTCACAGGGAGCGGAATCACCCCTCCACTTT TRBJ1-6 TRBV30 NA 15 NA
CASSFPGGEQYF TGTGCCAGCAGCTTCCCCGGCGGCGAGCAGTACTTC TRBJ2-7 TRBV7-8 NA 12 NA
CASSSWTSGAYEQYF TGTGCCAGCAGTTCTTGGACTAGCGGGGCCTACGAGCAGTACTTC TRBJ2-7 TRBV27 TRBD2 15 NA
CAGTPGDNYGYTF TGTGCCGGGACACCGGGAGATAACTATGGCTACACCTTC TRBJ1-2 TRBV30 NA 13 NA
CASSALGGSNQPQHF TGTGCCAGTAGTGCCTTGGGAGGTAGCAATCAGCCCCAGCATTTT TRBJ1-5 TRBV19 NA 15 NA
CASSSLPGGGANEQFF TGTGCCAGCTCAAGTCTTCCGGGCGGGGGGGCAAATGAGCAGTTCTTC TRBJ2-1 TRBV18 TRBD2 16 NA
CASYFRGGTEAFF TGTGCCAGCTACTTTAGGGGGGGCACTGAAGCTTTCTTT TRBJ1-1 TRBV5-4 NA 13 NA
CASSSVTGAGTYGYTF TGTGCCAGCAGTTCAGTGACAGGGGCCGGAACCTATGGCTACACCTTC TRBJ1-2 TRBV6-2/TRBV6-3 TRBD1 16 few
CASSTARRGLAKNIQYF TGTGCCAGTAGTACCGCTAGGCGGGGGCTAGCCAAAAACATTCAGTACTTC TRBJ2-4 TRBV19 NA 17 NA
CASSITWRQPQHF TGTGCCAGTAGTATTACTTGGCGGCAGCCCCAGCATTTT TRBJ1-5 TRBV19 NA 13 NA
CSVEGSRYTQYF TGCAGCGTTGAGGGCAGCAGGTATACCCAGTACTTC TRBJ2-5 TRBV29-1 NA 12 NA
CASSPISGGSLDTQYF TGTGCCAGCAGCCCCATTAGCGGGGGAAGTTTGGATACGCAGTATTTT TRBJ2-3 TRBV7-9 TRBD2 16 NA
CASSVRTADQPQHF TGTGCCAGCAGCGTCCGGACAGCTGATCAGCCCCAGCATTTT TRBJ1-5 TRBV12-1 NA 14 NA
CASSSDTGEKLFF TGTGCCAGCAGCTCCGACACCGGTGAAAAACTGTTTTTT TRBJ1-4 TRBV7-9 NA 13 NA
CASSQDGNDRGYGYTF TGCGCCAGCAGCCAAGACGGGAACGACAGGGGCTATGGCTACACCTTC TRBJ1-2 TRBV4-1 TRBD1 16 NA
CASSARDRGNTEAFF TGTGCCAGCAGCGCCAGAGACAGGGGCAACACTGAAGCTTTCTTT TRBJ1-1 TRBV7-6 TRBD1 15 NA
CASSSLAGAETQYF TGTGCCAGCAGCTCACTAGCGGGGGCAGAGACCCAGTACTTC TRBJ2-5 TRBV11-2 TRBD2 14 once
CASSPNNYRGRDEQYF TGTGCCAGCTCACCCAATAATTACAGGGGGAGGGACGAGCAGTACTTC TRBJ2-7 TRBV18 NA 16 NA
CAISPGQGTGELFF TGTGCCATCAGTCCAGGCCAGGGAACCGGGGAGCTGTTTTTT TRBJ2-2 TRBV10-3 NA 14 NA
CASSSGRRQGLSEQYF TGCGCCAGCAGCTCCGGTCGAAGACAGGGACTTAGCGAGCAGTACTTC TRBJ2-7 TRBV5-1 NA 16 many
CASSLERSRTEAFF TGTGCCAGCAGCTTAGAGAGGTCCCGCACTGAAGCTTTCTTT TRBJ1-1 TRBV7-9 NA 14 NA
CAVSTGVTLSTIYF TGTGCTGTCAGCACGGGAGTAACTTTATCCACCATATATTTT TRBJ1-3 TRBV2 NA 14 NA
CASSLSGGGGQPQHF TGTGCCAGCAGTTTATCGGGCGGGGGAGGGCAGCCCCAGCATTTT TRBJ1-5 TRBV27 NA 15 NA
CASSLGGRGHYEQYF TGTGCCAGCAGCTTGGGAGGGCGGGGCCACTACGAGCAGTACTTC TRBJ2-7 TRBV5-5 NA 15 NA
CASSLGGQGTDTQYF TGCGCCAGCAGCTTGGGCGGACAGGGCACAGATACGCAGTATTTT TRBJ2-3 TRBV5-1 TRBD1 15 NA
CASSGQQTSGNTIYF TGTGCCAGTAGTGGACAGCAGACATCTGGAAACACCATATATTTT TRBJ1-3 TRBV19 NA 15 once
CASSRTKSGPNNEQFF TGTGCTAGCTCCCGCACTAAGTCAGGGCCCAACAATGAGCAGTTCTTC TRBJ2-1 TRBV12-5 NA 16 few
CASSPTGGNTEAFF TGTGCCAGCAGCCCGACAGGGGGGAACACTGAAGCTTTCTTT TRBJ1-1 TRBV11-2 TRBD1 14 NA
CASSSHRGAWIYEQYF TGTGCCAGCAGCTCCCACAGGGGCGCGTGGATCTACGAGCAGTACTTC TRBJ2-7 TRBV11-2 TRBD1 16 NA
CASSLAPAGAREQYF TGTGCCAGCAGCTTGGCCCCCGCTGGGGCGAGGGAGCAGTACTTC TRBJ2-7 TRBV5-4 NA 15 NA
CASGGTLGEKLFF TGTGCTAGTGGTGGGACTTTGGGAGAAAAACTGTTTTTT TRBJ1-4 TRBV12-5 NA 13 NA
CASSGLTGIKGYTF TGTGCCAGCAGCGGCCTGACAGGGATAAAGGGCTACACCTTC TRBJ1-2 TRBV9 TRBD1 14 few
CAISGSGAGLYEQYF TGTGCCATCAGTGGGTCAGGGGCCGGCCTCTACGAGCAGTACTTC TRBJ2-7 TRBV10-3 NA 15 NA
CASSVGRWAFF TGTGCCAGCAGTGTCGGTCGGTGGGCTTTCTTT TRBJ1-1 TRBV2 NA 11 NA
CASSPRGEKLFF TGTGCCAGCTCACCCCGGGGTGAAAAACTGTTTTTT TRBJ1-4 TRBV18 NA 12 NA
CASSGPQRDTQYF TGTGCCAGTAGCGGGCCACAACGAGATACGCAGTATTTT TRBJ2-3 TRBV9 TRBD2 13 NA
CASSVGQGTTNEKLFF TGTGCCAGCAGTGTGGGACAGGGTACAACTAATGAAAAACTGTTTTTT TRBJ1-4 TRBV25-1 TRBD1 16 NA
CASSQGGHSNTGELFF TGTGCCAGCAGCCAAGGGGGACATTCGAACACCGGGGAGCTGTTTTTT TRBJ2-2 TRBV3-1/TRBV3-2 NA 16 NA
CASSRDYYEQYF TGTGCCAGCAGCCGAGATTACTACGAGCAGTACTTC TRBJ2-7 TRBV4-2 NA 12 few
CAWRAHLNTEAFF TGTGCCTGGAGGGCACACCTGAACACTGAAGCTTTCTTT TRBJ1-1 TRBV30 NA 13 NA